The 28 T cell receptor beta chains given below trace back to one sample, sequenced in a study of T cell changes during pregnancy in multiple sclerosis. The data were produced by immunoSEQ multiplex PCR, yet TCRdb's version contains in-frame clones alone and is incomplete. Altogether 70,000 to 95,000 clones are present, about 94% being singletons, with the ten largest covering 0.65% to 0.75%. The starting material was peripheral blood, obtained in the second trimester of pregnancy. The receptors were gathered from a female donor in good health, enrolled as a control in a pregnancy study.

The V call is TRBV7-9, the J call TRBJ2-2; 12 bases map to TRBD1. Germline V lookup: CDR1 SEHNR, CDR2 FQNEAQ (reference sequence). CDR3 size: 15 residues. V lost 3 bases, J lost 7 bases, and 3 bases stayed unmatched. CDR3 DNA sequence: TGTGCCAGCAGCTTGGGACAGGGGGCTGACGGGGAGCTGTTTTTT. It translates to CASSLGQGADGELFF.

This clone appeared a single time. This chain links TRBV7-2 with TRBJ1-5; possibly TRBD1 for D (6 bases). Germline V gene lookup returns CDR1 SGHTA and CDR2 FQGNSA. The CDR3 sequence is 15 residues long. The V gene lost 2 bases and the J gene lost 1 base, with 9 bases spanning the gap. CDR3 nucleotides: TGTGCCAGCAGCTTATCAGGGGTAAGCAATCAGCCCCAGCATTTT. Residues: CASSLSGVSNQPQHF.

The gene calls are TRBV5-6 and TRBJ2-7; TRBD1 might be the D (5 bases). Germline lookup yields CDR1 SGHDT and CDR2 YYEEEE. There are 14 residues in the CDR3. Deletions cut 1 base from V and 3 bases from J, with 11 bases between. The DNA of the CDR3 is TGTGCCAGCAGCTTGAGGGGAAGATTCTACGAGCAGTACTTC. Translation: CASSLRGRFYEQYF. The full variable domain, rest sourced from reference TRBV5-6 and TRBJ2-7, is DAGVTQSPTHLIKTRGQQVTLRCSPKSGHDTVSWYQQALGQGPQFIFQYYEEEERQRGNFPDRFSGHQFPNYSSELNVNALLLGDSALYLCASSLRGRFYEQYFGPGTRLTVT.

This chain joins TRBV7-9 and TRBJ2-5, with a possible D match to TRBD2 (6 bases). Germline V gene sequence: CDR1 SEHNR, CDR2 FQNEAQ (reference sequence). The CDR3 sequence is 13 residues long. V dropped 4 bases and J dropped 3 bases, with 9 bases sitting between them. The CDR3 coding sequence is TGTGCCAGCAGCTCGTCTAGCGAAGAGACCCAGTACTTC. It is translated as CASSSSSEETQYF. Filled out from reference TRBV7-9 and TRBJ2-5, the complete variable domain reads DTGVSQNPRHKITKRGQNVTFRCDPISEHNRLYWYRQTLGQGPEFLTYFQNEAQLEKSRLLSDRFSAERPKGSFSTLEIQRTEQGDSAMYLCASSSSSEETQYFGPGTRLLVL.

The CDR3 DNA follows: TGCAGCGTCGACATGGGGGCTAGCGGCCCCAATGAGCAGTTCTTC. It encodes CSVDMGASGPNEQFF. This sequence joins TRBV29-1 and TRBJ2-1; a weak D match, TRBD2 (7 bases). The CDR3 extends over 15 amino acids. V lost 6 bases and J 6 bases, leaving 21 bases between the germline ends. CDR1 is SQVTM, CDR2 ANQGSEA, per germline.

The chain joins TRBV2 to TRBJ2-7; the D is unclear. There are 15 residues in the CDR3. CDR1 and CDR2 (germline): SNHLY, FYNNEI. V was pared by 3 bases and J by 2 bases, with 14 bases between. The CDR3 spells CASSEATQSPYEQYF. The CDR3, as DNA: TGTGCCAGCAGTGAGGCAACCCAGTCCCCCTACGAGCAGTACTTC. Variable domain in full (rest from reference TRBV2 and TRBJ2-7): EPEVTQTPSHQVTQMGQEVILRCVPISNHLYFYWYRQILGQKVEFLVSFYNNEISEKSEIFDDQFSVERPDGSNFTLKIRSTKLEDSAMYFCASSEATQSPYEQYFGPGTRLTVT.

The chain couples TRBV10-3 to TRBJ2-7; weak D call: TRBD1 (7 bases). Looked up from germline, CDR1 is ENHRY and CDR2 is SYGVKD. Trimming left V 4 bases short and J 5 bases short, with 12 bases between. This CDR3 contains 13 residues. The CDR3 sequence: CAISVQGGDEQYF. The CDR3 DNA is TGTGCCATCAGTGTTCAGGGGGGCGACGAGCAGTACTTC.

The chain employs TRBV27 and TRBJ1-2, with 7 bases matching TRBD1. V gave up 5 bases and J gave up 5 bases; unmatched junction bases: 8. Germline assignment: CDR1 MNHEY and CDR2 SMNVEV (reference sequence). This CDR3 is built from 14 residues. The CDR3 nucleotides are TGTGCCAGCAGTCCCCAGGGGGTTAGGTATGGCTACACCTTC. It encodes CASSPQGVRYGYTF.

The chain uses TRBV5-1 and TRBJ2-7; D may be TRBD1 (5 bases). The germline V gene encodes CDR1 SGHRS and CDR2 YFSETQ. The CDR3 consists of 12 residues. V lost 4 bases and J lost 9, with 14 bases in between. The CDR3 DNA is TGCGCCAGCAGCCCGATGACTGGGGCGCAGTACTTC. Translation: CASSPMTGAQYF. The whole variable domain, filled in from reference TRBV5-1 and TRBJ2-7, reads KAGVTQTPRYLIKTRGQQVTLSCSPISGHRSVSWYQQTPGQGLQFLFEYFSETQRNKGNFPGRFSGRQFSNSRSEMNVSTLELGDSALYLCASSPMTGAQYFGPGTRLTVT.

The J gene is TRBJ1-1, the V gene TRBV5-4; 10 bases are shared with TRBD1. Per germline, CDR1 SGHNT and CDR2 YYREEE (reference sequence). The CDR3 is made up of 15 amino acids. J was trimmed by 6 bases and V by 0 bases; bases with no gene match: 5. CDR3 nucleotide sequence: TGTGCCAGCAGCTTGGGGACAGGGGGGCTCCCTGAAGCTTTCTTT. Its translation: CASSLGTGGLPEAFF.

The chain couples TRBV30 to TRBJ1-1; D may be TRBD1 (5 bases). Germline V gene data show CDR1 as GTSNPN and CDR2 as SVGIG (reference sequence). There are 12 residues in the CDR3. The ends were cut back, 3 bases at V and 4 bases at J, with 9 bases in the middle. The CDR3 sequence: CAWRWGGTEAFF. In DNA, the CDR3 is TGTGCCTGGAGATGGGGCGGCACTGAAGCTTTCTTT. The full variable domain, completed using reference TRBV30 and TRBJ1-1, is SQTIHQWPATLVQPVGSPLSLECTVEGTSNPNLYWYRQAAGRGLQLLFYSVGIGQISSEVPQNLSASRPQDRQFILSSKKLLLSDSGFYLCAWRWGGTEAFFGQGTRLTVV.

The gene calls are TRBV7-8 and TRBJ2-5; tentatively, D is TRBD1 (5 bases). The CDR3 spans 16 residues. Germline values: CDR1 SGHVS, CDR2 FQNEAQ. Trimming removed 1 base from V and 5 bases from J, with 17 bases in between. CDR3 amino acids: CASSLVDRQGRETQYF. The CDR3 nucleotides read TGTGCCAGCAGCTTAGTCGATCGCCAGGGTCGGGAGACCCAGTACTTC.

This chain connects TRBV5-1 to TRBJ2-7; D is unclear. From germline, CDR1 is SGHRS and CDR2 YFSETQ. CDR3 size: 14 residues. V gave up 1 base and J gave up 0 bases, with 8 bases separating them. The CDR3 is CASSLTVTSYEQYF. CDR3 DNA sequence: TGCGCCAGCAGCTTGACAGTAACCTCCTACGAGCAGTACTTC.

The chain joins TRBV5-5 to TRBJ2-2; no reliable D call. Germline V gives CDR1 SGHKS, CDR2 YYEKEE (reference sequence). V lost 2 bases and J 2 bases, leaving 10 bases between the germline ends. CDR3 length: 15 residues. The chain's CDR3 is CASSFVGPNTGELFF. CDR3 nucleotides: TGTGCCAGCAGCTTCGTTGGGCCTAACACCGGGGAGCTGTTTTTT.

This chain uses TRBV19 with TRBJ1-5; 7 bases align to TRBD1. CDR3 size: 15 residues. Unmatched junction bases numbered 10, after V lost 7 bases and J lost 4 bases. The germline gives CDR1 LNHDA, CDR2 SQIVND (reference sequence). CDR3 residues: CASTDRAMGNQPQHF. The CDR3 coding sequence is TGTGCCAGTACAGACAGGGCCATGGGTAATCAGCCCCAGCATTTT.

The gene calls are TRBV5-1 and TRBJ2-3; 8 positions agree with TRBD2. The CDR3 length is 14 residues. Trimming cost V 5 bases and J 5 bases; bases outside gene matches: 7. Germline V gene data show CDR1 as SGHRS and CDR2 as YFSETQ. CDR3: CASSARAGGDTQYF. CDR3 DNA sequence: TGCGCCAGCAGTGCCCGGGCGGGAGGAGATACGCAGTATTTT. Supplemented by reference TRBV5-1 and TRBJ2-3, the full variable domain reads KAGVTQTPRYLIKTRGQQVTLSCSPISGHRSVSWYQQTPGQGLQFLFEYFSETQRNKGNFPGRFSGRQFSNSRSEMNVSTLELGDSALYLCASSARAGGDTQYFGPGTRLTVL.

The chain carries TRBV4-2 and TRBJ1-2, with 9 positions matching TRBD1. Germline loops: CDR1 LGHNA, CDR2 YNFKEQ. J was trimmed by 3 bases and V by 1 base; bases with no gene match: 3. The CDR3 has 15 residues. CDR3 nucleotides: TGTGCCAGCAGCCAAGCGGGACAGGGAGACTATGGCTACACCTTC. Protein product: CASSQAGQGDYGYTF.

This clone showed up just once. The chain is built from TRBV6-6 and TRBJ2-7, with 8 bases that match TRBD1. With V trimmed by 6 bases and J by 0 bases, 4 bases remained unmatched. The CDR3 spans 14 residues. Germline-derived CDR1 and CDR2 are MNHNY and SVGAGI (reference sequence). The DNA of the CDR3 is TGTGCCAGCAGACGGACAGGGATCTCCTACGAGCAGTACTTC. Protein product: CASRRTGISYEQYF.

V gene TRBV11-2 combines with J gene TRBJ1-4, with 7 bases matching TRBD1. The CDR3 extends over 17 amino acids. Germline V gene lookup returns CDR1 SGHAT and CDR2 FQNNGV. V shed 5 bases, J shed 7 bases, and the junction held 16 bases outside the gene matches. CDR3 loop: CASSRQKTQTGPEKLFF. DNA for the CDR3: TGTGCCAGCAGCCGTCAAAAGACCCAGACAGGGCCTGAAAAACTGTTTTTT. Using reference TRBV11-2 and TRBJ1-4 for the parts outside the CDR3, the full variable domain is EAGVAQSPRYKIIEKRQSVAFWCNPISGHATLYWYQQILGQGPKLLIQFQNNGVVDDSQLPKDRFSAERLKGVDSTLKIQPAKLEDSAVYLCASSRQKTQTGPEKLFFGSGTQLSVL.

The chain uses TRBV7-2 and TRBJ2-5; a possible D gene is TRBD2 (6 bases). Germline V CDR1 and CDR2: SGHTA, FQGNSA. V lost 5 bases, J lost 5 bases, and 12 bases lay in between. The CDR3 spans 13 residues. CDR3 protein: CASSRGTRETQYF. The CDR3 DNA reads TGTGCCAGCAGCCGCGGGACTCGGGAGACCCAGTACTTC.

This chain joins TRBV19 and TRBJ2-5; TRBD1 matches 7 bases. The CDR3 runs to 16 residues. The V and J ends lost 1 base and 2 bases, in that order; junction bases with no gene match: 7. CDR1 and CDR2 from the germline V gene are LNHDA and SQIVND (reference sequence). The CDR3 is CASSIAGTAGQETQYF. As DNA, the CDR3 is TGTGCCAGTAGTATAGCCGGGACAGCTGGACAAGAGACCCAGTACTTC.

The CDR3 nucleotides are TGTGCCAGCAGTTTAGAGGGACAGGGGGCCCATACCTACGAGCAGTACTTC. It encodes CASSLEGQGAHTYEQYF. V and J are TRBV27 and TRBJ2-7; 12 bases agree with TRBD1. Unmatched junction bases numbered 7, after V lost 2 bases and J lost 2 bases. This CDR3 is built from 17 residues. Germline values: CDR1 MNHEY, CDR2 SMNVEV (reference sequence).

V usage is TRBV15 and J usage is TRBJ1-6, with 9 bases aligning to TRBD1. Trimming took 0 bases from V and 11 from J; bases not matched to a gene: 5. The CDR3 extends over 15 amino acids. Per the germline V gene, CDR1 is LNHNV and CDR2 is YYDKDF (reference sequence). CDR3 coding DNA: TGTGCCACCAGCAGAGACCGGGACAGGGTAACACCCCTCCACTTT. Translation gives CATSRDRDRVTPLHF. Full variable domain (missing parts from reference TRBV15 and TRBJ1-6): DAMVIQNPRYQVTQFGKPVTLSCSQTLNHNVMYWYQQKSSQAPKLLFHYYDKDFNNEADTPDNFQSRRPNTSFCFLDIRSPGLGDTAMYLCATSRDRDRVTPLHFGNGTRLTVT.

This rearrangement joins TRBV11-2 to TRBJ2-3; TRBD2 matches 9 bases. The CDR3 extends over 18 amino acids. The germline CDR1 and CDR2 sequences are SGHAT and FQNNGV. V lost 3 bases and J lost 0; bases outside the gene matches: 10. The CDR3 bases are TGTGCCAGCAGCTTTGAGCGGGGGGCCGCCGCTAGCACAGATACGCAGTATTTT. Residues: CASSFERGAAASTDTQYF.

The chain carries TRBV5-4 and TRBJ2-1; tentatively, D is TRBD2 (6 bases). V lost 0 bases and J 5 bases, leaving 9 bases between the germline ends. There are 14 residues in the CDR3. Per germline, CDR1 SGHNT and CDR2 YYREEE (reference sequence). CDR3 amino acids: CASSLGGTHNEQFF. CDR3 DNA: TGTGCCAGCAGCTTGGGAGGGACTCACAATGAGCAGTTCTTC.

The chain combines TRBV7-3 with TRBJ1-2, with 7 bases matching TRBD1. Germline V gene lookup returns CDR1 SGHTA and CDR2 FQGTGA. This CDR3 is built from 15 residues. J gave up 7 bases and V 1 base, and 9 bases lay outside the gene matches. DNA for the CDR3: TGTGCCAGCAGCTTAAACCGGGACAGAGTTCTTGGCTACACCTTC. It is translated as CASSLNRDRVLGYTF.

The chain links TRBV5-1 to TRBJ2-7, with 12 bases aligning to TRBD1. Germline assignment: CDR1 SGHRS and CDR2 YFSETQ. The CDR3 length is 15 residues. After removal of 4 bases from V and 5 bases from J, the junction contained 7 bases not matched to a gene. This CDR3 reads CASSRYGTGGDEQYF. In DNA form, the CDR3 reads TGCGCCAGCAGCCGATATGGGACAGGGGGCGACGAGCAGTACTTC.

V is TRBV5-8 and J is TRBJ1-3, with 7 bases aligning to TRBD1. The CDR3 consists of 16 residues. Germline CDR1 and CDR2: SGHTS and YDEGEE. The V segment lost 2 bases and the J segment 0 bases; nucleotides outside the gene matches: 5. The CDR3 region is CASSFGQASSGNTIYF. CDR3 sequence (DNA): TGTGCCAGCAGCTTCGGACAGGCTAGCTCTGGAAACACCATATATTTT.